This T cell receptor (beta chain) was sequenced for a study of cytomegalovirus exposure and HLA in healthy donors (dated by TCRdb to 2015 to 2018). Looking at the study overall: An earlier analysis of roughly 630 of the donors reported about 250 Gb of sequence data and more than 90 million unique TCR beta sequences from 150 million to 200 million T cells. An early release that covered fewer than 800 HLA-typed donors contained 300 to 350 gigabases of sequencing data and 85 million to 100 million unique TCR sequences. Among the roughly 400 genotyped donors, about 83% belonged to the genetic ancestry cluster associated with self-reported Caucasian donors. The aim of the study was to test whether cataloging public T cell receptors could identify signatures of past pathogen exposure. Using immunosequencing, the study profiled T cell repertoires from about 610 subjects and related those repertoires to cytomegalovirus serostatus. Besides the first cohort of roughly 640 subjects, a separate validation cohort made up of 120 different subjects was used. To predict cytomegalovirus infection status, the study brought together high-throughput TCR immunosequencing, statistical association of individual TCRs with disease status, and machine learning. In a later analysis, previously published TCR beta repertoires from about 670 donors were re-analyzed and high-resolution HLA genotyping was added so that TCR occurrence patterns could be studied. Rather than using new phenotypic data, the later analysis identified candidate immune exposures from TCR beta sequences and from how often those sequences occurred across donors. In an earlier analysis of over 550 of the donors, high-throughput TCR beta sequencing was used to judge whether each TCR beta V gene segment behaved as functional or pseudogenic. Alongside the repertoire data, information on donor age, sex, ethnicity and CMV serostatus was compiled. In a later genetic analysis, genome-wide SNP genotypes for about 55% of the roughly 700 donors were used, and that subset was treated as a discovery cohort. Every discovery cohort repertoire had been produced on one sequencing platform. Class I and class II HLA loci were covered by the typing at four-digit resolution. Typing coverage differed by locus: A, B, C, DRB1 and DQB1 were typed in about 629-640 donors, DQA1 in approximately 520, DPA1 in around 610, and DPB1 in 400 to 480. Because of strong linkage in the cohort, four to six DR-DQ haplotypes were treated as single units for association and clustering. Across some 400 genotyped donors of the cohort, an average of approximately 240,000 unique TCR beta nucleotide sequences per donor were sequenced, and roughly 20% of those sequences were non-productive. Overall study results and their limits: Correlated functional status among segregating V segments might be attributable to linkage disequilibrium, but an unknown experimental factor could not be ruled out. In vitro tests confirmed that a few of the cytomegalovirus-associated TCR beta chains recognize cytomegalovirus antigens. Most TCR sequences were observed very rarely across donors, whereas some public TCRs were present in many individuals. An earlier analysis of 450 to 750 of the donors showed that most TCR beta V segments appeared in productive rearrangements either about 87% or about 30% of the time, which broadly matched IMGT annotations. In a later genetic analysis, a missense DCLRE1C variant was associated with V-gene and J-gene trimming of TCR beta chains, and the association was replicated in an independent cohort. Assigning TCR associations to individual alleles was difficult when HLA alleles, especially DR and DQ, strongly co-occurred. According to a later analysis, parvovirus B19, influenza, CMV and Epstein-Barr virus appeared linked to several top co-occurrence clusters. It was suggested by the authors that the approach could potentially be generalized to other disease states and immunological phenotypes. Compared with equally common non-associated chains, HLA-associated TCR beta chains in a later analysis were more clonally expanded and had lower generation probabilities. A later analysis found that TCR association rates varied across HLA loci, with DRB1 alleles showing the most associated TCRs and HLA-C alleles the fewest. Because HLA typing was missing for some donors at each locus, association tests included only the typed subset. Specific HLA alleles were associated with over 15,000 TCR beta sequences at a false discovery rate of 0.05 in a later analysis. In a later analysis, most CMV-associated TCR beta chains were found to appear HLA-restricted, with HLA associations seemingly driven largely by CMV exposure. The classifier was reported to diagnose cytomegalovirus status with high specificity and sensitivity in both the original cohort and the validation cohort. According to a later genetic analysis, donors in an Asian-associated ancestry cluster had fewer N-insertions in productive TCRs than the approximately 650-donor mean. Presence/absence analyses assumed roughly uniform sequencing depth across donors, an assumption that may not hold. In this cohort, only TCR beta chains were sequenced, and detectable features were limited by the absence of alpha or paired-chain data. CMV serostatus was the only immune exposure information available for the cohort. A further reported finding was that TCR beta sequences accurately predicted the HLA-A and HLA-B alleles for most subjects in the first cohort. The study gave a list of under 200 TCR beta chains associated with cytomegalovirus. The sequencing pipeline was judged likely to have produced a cluster of highly shared sequence variants as a technical artifact. Because counts were too low, some 17 rarely observed V segments, including chromosome 9 orphons, were left out of the earlier analysis of 587 of the donors.

The cohort was made up of several hundred healthy bone marrow donors. At the time of sampling, all cohort members were nominally healthy, though unrecorded immune exposures were likely present. The donor tested CMV seropositive, placing the donor among the approximately 290 seropositive members of the cohort. Each donor provided a peripheral blood sample, and peripheral blood mononuclear cells were used for TCR beta sequencing. The Qiagen DNeasy Blood Extraction Kit was used to extract genomic DNA from the blood cell samples. Library preparation employed the immunoSEQ multiplex PCR assay. For the multiplex PCR, a mixture combining 60 forward primers for TCR Vbeta segments and 13 reverse primers for TCR Jbeta segments was used. The CDR3 region of rearranged TCR beta genes was amplified from genomic DNA with a multiplex PCR assay. The amplified TCR beta libraries were sequenced on the Illumina HiSeq System as 87-base-pair reads. In the original analysis: Across the 670 or so repertoires, a later analysis counted 75 million to 90 million unique TCR beta chains, around 11 million of which were shared by at least two donors. Raw reads were error-corrected and collapsed into unique sequences with a nearest-neighbor algorithm that merged closely related sequences to remove PCR and sequencing errors. V, D and J gene segments were assigned by aligning CDR3 sequences to IMGT reference sequences. For a sequence to be retained, at least a six-nucleotide match to both a V gene segment and a J gene segment was required. Rearrangements were classified as productive when the CDR3 lacked stop codons and remained in frame with V and J, and all other rearrangements were classified as non-productive. CDR3 was defined by IMGT convention, running from the second conserved V-encoded cysteine to the conserved J-encoded phenylalanine. The earlier analysis of fewer than 750 of the donors excluded sequences that lacked an unambiguous match to a single V gene segment. In an earlier analysis of roughly 600 of the donors, a V segment was called functional when productive rearrangements were above 56.7%, and segregating when the standard deviation between donors exceeded 5%. A statistical classification framework was developed to diagnose cytomegalovirus status using the catalog of TCR beta chain sequences. In a later analysis, TCR nucleotide sequences were compared against IMGT/GENE-DB human TR gene sequences so that V and J genes could be assigned. Using the TCRdist pipeline, a later analysis assigned CDR3 sequences along with most-parsimonious VDJ recombination scenarios. In a later analysis, each TCR beta chain was defined by its CDR3 amino acid sequence together with its V-gene family, and reads without a unique V-gene family were excluded. To address suspected cross-contamination and a sequencing artifact, a later analysis removed approximately 590 highly shared, low-generation-probability nucleotide sequences. In a later analysis, a clonal expansion index for each public chain was calculated from normalized within-repertoire ranks of inferred template counts. In a later analysis, generation probabilities were computed with a VDJ recombination model fitted to out-of-frame rearrangements, and the resulting probabilities were checked against IGoR. Hypergeometric tests were used in a later analysis to score TCR-TCR, TCR-HLA and TCR-CMV co-occurrence, with a repertoire-size bias correction applied to the TCR pairs. In a later analysis, false discovery rates were estimated by permuting HLA or CMV assignments 20 times. In a later analysis, co-occurring TCRs were grouped using DBSCAN, with TCRdist sequence similarity added in when clustering inside HLA-allele-positive subsets. For co-occurrence clustering, repertoires with fewer than 30,000 or more than 120,000 public chains were excluded, along with roughly 5 repertoires with anomalous nucleotide sharing. This is the immuneACCESS table as TCRdb keeps it, with only in-frame sequences that have V and J called. A part of the clones is gone; compared with another copy, unresolved V genes explain less than half, and the rest is unexplained. The DNA gave D and trimming, while V, J and clone size come from that table. This sample is represented by under 200,000 clones; roughly three quarters of them were singletons. 7% to 8.5% of the sample is held by the ten biggest clonotypes.

This clone was recorded only once. The target of this receptor is not known. Base qualities are not provided; no much larger clone lies one nucleotide away. Sequencing was carried out using PBMCs. This sequence was found in a male donor in good health and CMV-seropositive.

The sequence in DNA is TGTGCCAGCAGCAGGGGCCGGGAGCAGTACTTC. The encoded protein is CASSRGREQYF. The sequence is built from TRBV7-6 and TRBJ2-7; matching of 5 bases hints at TRBD1 as the D gene. CDR1 is given as SGHVS and CDR2 as FNYEAQ, both from the germline V gene. Spanning cysteine to phenylalanine, the CDR3 consists of 11 amino acids. Only the CDR3 part of the read is kept: 33 bases, read in frame from the first base. The trim is 5 bases for V and 7 bases for J, with a gap of 9 bases between the germline ends.